The 22 T cell receptor beta chains reported below all come from one sample, sequenced in a study of identical twins. TCRdb ran MiXCR on the 5' RACE reads and lists one entry per CDR3 protein. This table holds 220,000 or so distinct CDR3 sequences, around 7% found once. These same records also appear under a second study, on yellow fever vaccine responses in identical twins.

The sequenced material came from memory (CD45RO+) T cells sorted from blood. The receptors stem from a woman under 30 in good health.

This chain joins TRBV4-2 and TRBJ2-7, with 9 bases aligning to TRBD1. The length of the CDR3 is 16 residues. CDR1 is LGHNA, CDR2 YNFKEQ, per germline. Trimming took 2 bases from V and 1 from J; bases not matched to a gene: 6. The CDR3: CASSQPPGTGSYEQYF. The CDR3 nucleotides read TGTGCCAGCAGCCAACCCCCCGGGACAGGGTCCTACGAGCAGTACTTC.

V and J are TRBV20-1 and TRBJ2-2; 8 bases fit TRBD2. V trimming: 0 bases; J trimming: 1 base; junction bases outside the gene matches: 4. The CDR3 spans 16 residues. Germline V CDR1 and CDR2: DFQATT, SNEGSKA (reference sequence). The CDR3, as DNA: TGCAGTGCTAGAGACTGGGCGGGAGGGAACACCGGGGAGCTGTTTTTT. It codes for CSARDWAGGNTGELFF.

The sample holds many counts of this clonotype. The chain couples TRBV5-5 to TRBJ2-1; 11 bases are shared with TRBD2. CDR3 length: 15 residues. V was clipped by 4 bases and J by 4 bases; unmatched bases: 4. Germline CDR1 and CDR2: SGHKS and YYEKEE (reference sequence). CDR3 loop: CASSKTSGGYNEQFF. CDR3 in DNA: TGTGCCAGCAGCAAAACTAGCGGGGGTTACAATGAGCAGTTCTTC. The whole variable domain, remainder taken from reference TRBV5-5 and TRBJ2-1, is DAGVTQSPTHLIKTRGQQVTLRCSPISGHKSVSWYQQVLGQGPQFIFQYYEKEERGRGNFPDRFSARQFPNYSSELNVNALLLGDSALYLCASSKTSGGYNEQFFGPGTRLTVL.

This clonotype was found a few times. The chain joins TRBV7-3 to TRBJ2-2; the D gene could be TRBD1 or TRBD2 (5 bases each). The CDR3 runs to 15 residues. The germline gives CDR1 SGHTA, CDR2 FQGTGA. The V and J ends lost 0 bases and 6 bases respectively, with 11 bases between them. CDR3 residues: CASSLTGVGAGELFF. In DNA, the CDR3 is TGTGCCAGCAGCTTAACGGGGGTAGGGGCCGGGGAGCTGTTTTTT.

This clonotype was seen at least ten times. The chain couples TRBV4-1 to TRBJ1-1, with 10 bases that match TRBD1. Germline V CDR1 and CDR2: MGHRA, YSYEKL. After removal of 0 bases from V and 6 bases from J, the junction contained 1 base not matched to a gene. This CDR3 contains 14 residues. The CDR3 loop is CASSQDDRGPEAFF. In DNA, the CDR3 is TGCGCCAGCAGCCAAGATGACAGGGGGCCTGAAGCTTTCTTT.

This clonotype was counted ten times or more. This chain uses TRBV7-7 with TRBJ2-1; 8 positions agree with TRBD2. The CDR3 covers 15 residues. Germline CDR1 reads SSHAT; CDR2 reads FNYEAQ (reference sequence). Trimming at V came to 5 bases and at J to 6 bases, leaving 9 bases not matched to a gene. The CDR3, as DNA: TGTGCCAGCAGCAGACTCGGGGGGGCCGGCAATGAGCAGTTCTTC. Protein product: CASSRLGGAGNEQFF.

The chain uses TRBV5-6 and TRBJ2-7; 12 bases agree with TRBD2. From germline, CDR1 is SGHDT and CDR2 YYEEEE. There are 17 residues in the CDR3. V was clipped by 1 base and J by 1 base; unmatched bases: 6. CDR3 sequence: CASSLKAGLAGSYEQYF. The CDR3 DNA reads TGTGCCAGCAGCTTGAAGGCCGGACTAGCGGGGTCCTACGAGCAGTACTTC.

This clonotype was picked up a small number of times. The chain couples TRBV5-6 to TRBJ2-1; 7 bases agree with TRBD2. CDR3 length: 18 amino acids. Germline V gene data show CDR1 as SGHDT and CDR2 as YYEEEE. V lost 0 bases and J lost 0; bases outside the gene matches: 9. CDR3 region: CASSLGQIWTSSYNEQFF. In DNA form, the CDR3 reads TGTGCCAGCAGCTTGGGACAGATTTGGACTAGCTCCTACAATGAGCAGTTCTTC.

This clonotype was seen a few times. The gene calls are TRBV20-1 and TRBJ2-3; 8 bases agree with TRBD2. CDR3 size: 15 residues. Trimming cost V 4 bases and J 4 bases; bases outside gene matches: 10. Germline V lookup: CDR1 DFQATT, CDR2 SNEGSKA (reference sequence). The CDR3 region is CSANPPSGSPDTQYF. CDR3 in DNA: TGCAGTGCTAACCCACCTAGCGGGTCCCCAGATACGCAGTATTTT.

This clonotype appeared many times. V and J are TRBV12-3 or TRBV12-4 and TRBJ1-1; no firm D call. This CDR3 comprises 11 residues. Trimming left V 7 bases short and J 8 bases short, with 11 bases between. CDR3 coding DNA: TGTGCCAGCAATGGGGTGGGGGAAGCTTTCTTT. Encoded protein: CASNGVGEAFF.

The rearrangement links TRBV28 to TRBJ2-1, with 7 positions matching TRBD1. CDR1 MDHEN and CDR2 SYDVKM come from the germline V gene. V was clipped by 7 bases and J by 1 base; unmatched bases: 7. The CDR3 is 15 residues long. CDR3 amino acids: CASNRRGYSYNEQFF. DNA for the CDR3: TGTGCCAGCAACCGCAGGGGGTATTCCTACAATGAGCAGTTCTTC.

This clonotype was recorded at least ten times. The J gene is TRBJ2-7, the V gene TRBV20-1; tentatively, D is TRBD2 (5 bases). Germline CDR1 and CDR2: DFQATT and SNEGSKA (reference sequence). The V and J ends lost 3 bases and 3 bases respectively, with 18 bases between them. The CDR3 loop spans 15 amino acids. This CDR3 reads CSASPGVSKHYEQYF. Here the CDR3 DNA reads TGCAGTGCTAGCCCCGGGGTATCGAAGCACTACGAGCAGTACTTC.

This clonotype has just a few counts. The chain uses TRBV20-1 and TRBJ1-1; D unresolved. Germline V gene sequence: CDR1 DFQATT, CDR2 SNEGSKA (reference sequence). Trimming removed 5 bases from V and 5 bases from J, with 9 bases in between. The CDR3 runs 11 residues. CDR3 sequence: CSAGKGTEAFF. As DNA, the CDR3 is TGCAGTGCTGGTAAAGGGACTGAAGCTTTCTTT.

This clonotype was detected many times. CDR3 loop: CASSLNRGLLETQYF. The CDR3, as DNA: TGCGCCAGCAGCTTGAACAGGGGCTTACTGGAGACCCAGTACTTC. The chain has TRBV5-1 and TRBJ2-5, with 7 positions matching TRBD1. This CDR3 has 15 amino acids. Germline V CDR1 and CDR2: SGHRS, YFSETQ. Trimming took 1 base from V and 5 from J; bases not matched to a gene: 8.

The table lists this clonotype with many counts. The J gene is TRBJ2-7, the V gene TRBV7-9; D might be TRBD1 (5 bases). Germline CDR1 SEHNR, CDR2 FQNEAQ (reference sequence). V was cut by 5 bases and J by 0 bases, with 8 bases left in between. The CDR3 length is 13 residues. The CDR3 DNA reads TGTGCCAGCAGCCAACAGGTCTCCTACGAGCAGTACTTC. This codes for CASSQQVSYEQYF.

The CDR3 spells CASSLAGGRAGELFF. The CDR3 coding sequence is TGTGCCAGCAGTTTGGCAGGGGGGAGGGCCGGGGAGCTGTTTTTT. The chain employs TRBV12-3 or TRBV12-4 and TRBJ2-2; D possibly uses TRBD1 or TRBD2 (7 bases each). The CDR3 has 15 amino acids. V was trimmed by 3 bases and J by 6 bases, leaving 14 bases between them.

Ten or more counts support this clonotype. V is TRBV9 and J is TRBJ2-3; TRBD2 agrees at 12 bases. The CDR3 sequence is 17 residues long. Germline lookup yields CDR1 SGDLS and CDR2 YYNGEE. V shed 0 bases, J shed 4 bases, and the junction held 6 bases outside the gene matches. CDR3 DNA: TGTGCCAGCAGCGTAGGCCGGCTAGCGGGAGGGCCAGATACGCAGTATTTT. Amino acid sequence: CASSVGRLAGGPDTQYF.

There are a few counts of this clonotype. DNA of the CDR3: TGTGCCAGCAGTTCCCGACCGCCTAGCGGTTACTACGAGCAGTACTTC. Protein product: CASSSRPPSGYYEQYF. The gene calls are TRBV21-1 and TRBJ2-7; the table's D call of TRBD2 was not tested on the DNA. TRBV21-1 corresponds to a pseudogene. The CDR3 runs 16 residues.

Written as DNA, the CDR3 is TGTGCCAGCAGTTTCCACAGCCCGCAGTATTTT. Amino acids: CASSFHSPQYF. The chain carries TRBV28 and TRBJ2-3; no clear D gene. The germline gives CDR1 MDHEN, CDR2 SYDVKM. The CDR3 is made up of 11 amino acids. V was shortened by 3 bases and J by 10 bases, with 8 bases between the two germline ends.

The chain uses TRBV4-2 and TRBJ2-3; D not resolved. V was trimmed by 1 base and J by 4 bases, leaving 9 bases between them. This CDR3 spans 14 amino acids. Per germline, CDR1 LGHNA and CDR2 YNFKEQ. The CDR3 loop reads CASSQGQTSDTQYF. The CDR3 nucleotides read TGTGCCAGCAGCCAAGGGCAGACGTCAGATACGCAGTATTTT.

The chain has TRBV28 and TRBJ2-5; 8 bases are shared with TRBD2. Germline V CDR1 and CDR2: MDHEN, SYDVKM. V dropped 2 bases and J dropped 5; count of bases not matched to a gene: 7. The CDR3 consists of 15 residues. In DNA, the CDR3 is TGTGCCAGCAGTTTACCCGGGGGGGCATCGGAGACCCAGTACTTC. Protein sequence: CASSLPGGASETQYF. Complete variable domain (other parts from reference TRBV28 and TRBJ2-5): DVKVTQSSRYLVKRTGEKVFLECVQDMDHENMFWYRQDPGLGLRLIYFSYDVKMKEKGDIPEGYSVSREKKERFSLILESASTNQTSMYLCASSLPGGASETQYFGPGTRLLVL.

V usage is TRBV5-1 and J usage is TRBJ2-3, with 9 bases fitting TRBD2. Germline loops: CDR1 SGHRS, CDR2 YFSETQ. CDR3 length: 16 amino acids. J lost 4 bases, V lost 0 bases, and 6 bases had no gene match. CDR3 DNA sequence: TGCGCCAGCAGCTTGGCTTGGCGGGAGGGCCCAGATACGCAGTATTTT. Translating it yields CASSLAWREGPDTQYF.